These T cell receptor beta chains were read from a single sample in a study of T cells in Graves' hyperthyroidism and ophthalmopathy. TCRdb ran MiXCR on the multiplex PCR reads and lists one entry per CDR3 protein. The table lists 450,000 to 700,000 distinct CDR3 sequences, roughly 50% of them singletons. The sequenced material came from peripheral blood or thyroid tissue (not recorded which). These receptors all come from an adult woman with Graves' disease, either hyperthyroidism or ophthalmopathy (not recorded which). Each CDR3 is given with its conserved first and last residue. The D gene is left open where the match is weak. A row's size may be missing; if present it is once, few, many or a size class.

j_call v_call d_call clone_size cdr3_aa cdr3_nt
TRBJ2-5 TRBV24-1 TRBD1 - CATSRQGVSQETQYF TGTGCCACCAGTAGACAGGGGGTGTCCCAAGAGACCCAGTACTTC
TRBJ2-6 TRBV9 - - CASSVATGPFSGANVLTF TGTGCCAGCAGCGTAGCAACAGGGCCGTTCAGTGGGGCCAACGTCCTGACTTTC
TRBJ2-2 TRBV30 - - CAWSVNTGELFF TGTGCCTGGAGTGTGAACACCGGGGAGCTGTTTTTT
TRBJ1-6 TRBV6-1 TRBD1 many CASGQGWNSPLHF TGTGCCAGTGGACAGGGCTGGAATTCACCCCTCCACTTT
TRBJ2-7 TRBV9 - many CASSAHSGNEQYF TGTGCCAGCAGCGCACACTCAGGTAACGAGCAGTACTTC
TRBJ2-7 TRBV20-1 TRBD2 - CSARWMSGVEQYF TGCAGTGCTAGGTGGATGAGCGGGGTCGAGCAGTACTTC
TRBJ1-6 TRBV6-1 - - CASREGPPSSYNSPLHF TGTGCCAGTCGCGAGGGACCCCCGAGCTCCTATAATTCACCCCTCCACTTT
TRBJ1-1 TRBV4-1 - many CASSRVGLRGRTEAFF TGCGCCAGCAGCCGTGTAGGGCTGAGGGGGAGGACTGAAGCTTTCTTT
TRBJ1-2 TRBV13 - many CASSLGRARYGYTF TGTGCCAGCAGCTTAGGCCGGGCCCGCTATGGCTACACCTTC
TRBJ1-1 TRBV12-3/TRBV12-4 - few CASSHPRAGNTEAFF TGTGCCAGCAGTCACCCTCGGGCGGGGAACACTGAAGCTTTCTTT
TRBJ2-7 TRBV10-3 TRBD2 many CAIRERGDSYEQYF TGTGCCATCAGGGAGCGGGGGGACTCCTACGAGCAGTACTTC
TRBJ1-6 TRBV7-2 - few CASSSSGNTLHF TGTGCCAGCAGCTCCTCAGGGAATACCCTCCACTTT
TRBJ2-5 TRBV2 TRBD2 - CASSGLAGGRETQYF TGTGCCAGCAGCGGACTAGCGGGAGGGCGAGAGACCCAGTACTTC
TRBJ1-5 TRBV10-3 - - CASRRGWQPQHF TGTGCAAGTAGGAGGGGATGGCAGCCCCAGCATTTT
TRBJ1-5 TRBV4-1 - - CASSLLGGGDQPQHF TGCGCCAGCAGCCTCCTAGGGGGGGGTGATCAGCCCCAGCATTTT
TRBJ1-4 TRBV20-1 - - CSVRVATNEKLFF TGCAGTGTGAGGGTAGCGACTAATGAAAAACTGTTTTTT
TRBJ1-2 TRBV5-1 - - CASSLDARKSYGYTF TGCGCCAGCAGCTTGGATGCCAGAAAAAGCTATGGCTACACCTTC
TRBJ2-7 TRBV10-3 - - CAISHGQFPPIEQYF TGTGCCATCAGTCATGGACAGTTTCCCCCTATCGAGCAGTACTTC
TRBJ2-5 TRBV7-9 - many CASSLIGGRETQYF TGTGCCAGCAGCTTAATTGGGGGGCGAGAGACCCAGTACTTC
TRBJ2-6 TRBV19 TRBD1 few CASSPSDRDNVLTF TGTGCCAGTAGTCCGTCGGACAGGGACAACGTCCTGACTTTC
TRBJ2-5 TRBV6-1 TRBD2 many CASGGVFEYF TGTGCCAGCGGGGGGGTCTTCGAGTACTTC
TRBJ2-6 TRBV28 - few CATRRFSGANVLTF TGTGCCACTCGACGGTTCTCTGGGGCCAACGTCCTGACTTTC
TRBJ2-3 TRBV12-5 - many CASEAQYF TGTGCTAGTGAGGCGCAGTATTTT
TRBJ2-6 TRBV29-1 - - CSVEGGQGTTGANVLTF TGCAGCGTTGAAGGTGGGCAGGGAACTACCGGGGCCAACGTCCTGACTTTC
TRBJ2-7 TRBV20-1 TRBD2 many CSAAQGTSGSEQYF TGCAGTGCGGCGCAGGGGACTAGCGGGAGCGAGCAGTACTTC
TRBJ1-1 TRBV10-3 - - CAISALTGEVTEAFF TGTGCCATCAGTGCCCTAACAGGAGAGGTCACTGAAGCTTTCTTT
TRBJ1-4 TRBV10-3 - many CAISESRQASTNEKLFF TGTGCCATCAGTGAGTCGAGGCAGGCGTCAACTAATGAAAAACTGTTTTTT
TRBJ1-2 TRBV5-1 TRBD1 many CASRRRTGWDGYTF TGCGCCAGCAGACGTAGGACAGGATGGGATGGCTACACCTTC
TRBJ1-1 TRBV5-1 TRBD1 - CASSLTKGTGGTEAFF TGCGCCAGCAGCTTGACAAAAGGGACAGGGGGCACTGAAGCTTTCTTT
TRBJ1-2 TRBV7-2 - - CASSSYSHRDGYTF TGTGCCAGCAGCTCCTATTCTCACCGGGACGGCTACACCTTC
TRBJ1-6 TRBV2 - - CASSDSGMGNNSPLHF TGTGCCAGCAGTGATTCGGGGATGGGGAATAATTCACCCCTCCACTTT
TRBJ2-5 TRBV7-9 - - CASSAVERRVIQETQYF TGTGCCAGCAGTGCCGTGGAGCGGAGGGTCATCCAAGAGACCCAGTACTTC
TRBJ1-6 TRBV4-1 - many CASSQDRLSPLHF TGCGCCAGCAGCCAAGATCGTTTATCACCCCTCCACTTT
TRBJ1-5 TRBV12-3/TRBV12-4 - - CASSFRELGQPQHF TGTGCCAGCAGTTTTCGGGAACTGGGTCAGCCCCAGCATTTT
TRBJ1-4 TRBV20-1 - - CSARGDGINEKLFF TGCAGTGCTAGGGGCGACGGTATTAATGAAAAACTGTTTTTT
TRBJ2-7 TRBV7-9 TRBD2 - CASIQSAGGRPYEQYF TGTGCCAGCATCCAATCGGCGGGAGGGCGGCCCTACGAGCAGTACTTC
TRBJ2-7 TRBV7-9 - - CASSVQAFGLIYEQYF TGTGCCAGCAGCGTCCAGGCCTTCGGACTGATCTACGAGCAGTACTTC
TRBJ2-7 TRBV2 - - CASTEWSRQESYEQYF TGTGCCAGCACCGAGTGGTCCAGACAGGAGAGCTACGAGCAGTACTTC
TRBJ1-1 TRBV7-2 - - CASSLGVGAGAFF TGTGCCAGCAGCTTAGGTGTAGGCGCCGGGGCTTTCTTT
TRBJ2-7 TRBV9 TRBD2 - CASSVVLAGELYEQYF TGTGCCAGCAGCGTAGTCTTAGCGGGAGAGCTTTACGAGCAGTACTTC
TRBJ1-6 TRBV20-1 TRBD1 - CSALRDSLNSPLHF TGCAGTGCGTTGCGGGACAGCCTTAATTCACCCCTCCACTTT
TRBJ2-7 TRBV7-8 TRBD1 many CASSSNRDRVYEQYF TGTGCCAGCAGCTCTAACCGGGACAGAGTTTACGAGCAGTACTTC
TRBJ2-5 TRBV24-1 - - CATSDSQVYQETQYF TGTGCCACCAGTGATTCTCAGGTGTACCAAGAGACCCAGTACTTC
TRBJ2-7 TRBV20-1 - many CSAVRDPLSYEQYF TGCAGTGCTGTCCGGGACCCCCTTTCCTACGAGCAGTACTTC
TRBJ2-5 TRBV20-1 TRBD2 - CSASGRAGRQETQYF TGCAGTGCTAGCGGGAGGGCCGGTCGTCAGGAGACCCAGTACTTC
TRBJ1-6 TRBV7-9 TRBD1 - CASSYRGVPDSPLHF TGTGCCAGCAGCTACAGGGGAGTCCCAGATTCACCCCTCCACTTT
TRBJ2-2 TRBV30 TRBD1 - CAWRRDRKTGELFF TGTGCCTGGCGCCGGGACAGGAAAACCGGGGAGCTGTTTTTT